This T cell receptor beta chain derives from a study of cytomegalovirus exposure and HLA in healthy donors. General study points: CMV serostatus alone was available as immune exposure information. Using the classifier, cytomegalovirus status was reportedly diagnosed with high specificity and sensitivity. Within an earlier analysis, most TCR beta V segments proved productive either about 87% or about 30% of the time. Sequence variants that were highly shared formed a cluster that was likely a sequencing artifact.

The CDR3 extends over 14 amino acids. The V segment lost 7 bases and the J segment 2 bases; nucleotides outside the gene matches: 7. The germline gives CDR1 MNHNS, CDR2 SASEGT. A note on this clone: No antigen is known for it.

In the PCR, 60 Vbeta and 13 Jbeta primers were used. Method: immunoSEQ multiplex PCR; TCRdb's copy keeps in-frame clones and lacks some. This table lists 150,000 to 200,000 clones. The sequenced sample consisted of PBMCs. This sequence originates from a boy younger than 18 in good health and CMV-seronegative. V is TRBV6-1 and J is TRBJ2-5, with 7 bases identical to TRBD2. CDR3 region: CASTLGRAQETQYF. The CDR3 DNA reads TGTGCCAGCACCCTAGGGAGGGCGCAAGAGACCCAGTACTTC.